The sequence of this TCR beta chain was determined in a study of blood T cell repertoires in COVID-19. This study enrolled people aged about 18 to 100 from roughly 22 US geographic areas. The CDR3 contains 14 residues. V was pared by 4 bases and J by 4 bases, with 14 bases between. Germline V gene sequence: CDR1 SGHDT, CDR2 YYEEEE. Sequencing was performed with immunoSEQ multiplex PCR; in TCRdb, only in-frame clones are kept and a portion is missing. The sample has 400,000 to 550,000 clones; 87% are singletons. The sample consisted of PBMCs or T cells enriched from blood (not recorded which). The source of this sequence is a woman younger than 30 with acute COVID-19. The J gene is TRBJ2-5, the V gene TRBV5-6; TRBD2 is a possible D gene (5 bases). The CDR3 spells CASSPARAGETQYF. The CDR3 coding sequence is TGTGCCAGCAGCCCGGCGAGGGCGGGAGAGACCCAGTACTTC. The full variable domain, its missing parts supplied by reference TRBV5-6 and TRBJ2-5, is DAGVTQSPTHLIKTRGQQVTLRCSPKSGHDTVSWYQQALGQGPQFIFQYYEEEERQRGNFPDRFSGHQFPNYSSELNVNALLLGDSALYLCASSPARAGETQYFGPGTRLLVL.